Below, 30 T cell receptor beta chains from the same sample are listed, as sequenced in a study of T cell responses to AZD1222 COVID-19 vaccine. Method: immunoSEQ multiplex PCR; TCRdb's copy keeps in-frame clones and lacks some. The sample yields roughly 150,000 clones, about nine tenths seen once. Here the sequenced sample was peripheral blood, taken on day 0 of AZD1222 vaccination. These receptors were obtained from an adult in good health.

This chain joins TRBV3-1 (or the pseudogene TRBV3-2) and TRBJ2-2; D perhaps matches TRBD1 (6 bases). Germline V CDR1 and CDR2: LGHDT, YNNKEL (reference sequence). This CDR3 has 15 amino acids. With 5 bases removed from V and 4 bases from J, the gap between germline ends came to 14 bases. The CDR3 region has the DNA TGTGCCAGCAGCAAAATACTGACAGGCACCGGGGAGCTGTTTTTT. It yields the protein CASSKILTGTGELFF.

Comments on this clone: At one boundary the junction diverges from the germline segment, which might be a read error. The chain joins TRBV7-7 to TRBJ2-5, with a weak D call TRBD1 (5 bases). Germline values: CDR1 SSHAT, CDR2 FNYEAQ (reference sequence). This CDR3 spans 16 amino acids. The CDR3 region is CASSSRGSKGAETQYF. CDR3 nucleotide sequence: TGTGCTAGCAGCTCCCGAGGCTCAAAAGGGGCAGAGACCCAGTACTTC.

The CDR3 here is CASSRTREQPQHF. The CDR3 DNA reads TGTGCCAGTAGTAGAACCAGGGAGCAGCCCCAGCATTTT. The V call is TRBV19, the J call TRBJ1-5; D perhaps matches TRBD1 (5 bases). CDR1 and CDR2 (germline): LNHDA, SQIVND (reference sequence). The CDR3 has 13 amino acids. The ends were cut back, 4 bases at V and 7 bases at J, with 11 bases in the middle.

The rearrangement links TRBV27 to TRBJ2-5, with TRBD1 matching over 10 bases. CDR1 is MNHEY, CDR2 SMNVEV, per germline (reference sequence). The CDR3 covers 15 residues. With V trimmed by 6 bases and J by 4 bases, 8 bases remained unmatched. CDR3 residues: CASSPRTGGRETQYF. The DNA for the CDR3 is TGTGCCAGCAGCCCGCGGACAGGGGGGAGAGAGACCCAGTACTTC.

CDR3 residues: CASSSDLAGADTQYF. CDR3 bases: TGTGCCAGCAGCTCGGATCTAGCGGGAGCAGATACGCAGTATTTT. This chain links TRBV7-3 with TRBJ2-3; 10 bases line up with TRBD2. V gave up 4 bases and J gave up 4 bases; unmatched junction bases: 5. The length of the CDR3 is 15 residues. Germline V gives CDR1 SGHTA, CDR2 FQGTGA.

The chain employs TRBV11-2 and TRBJ1-1; no reliable D call. V was clipped by 3 bases and J by 3 bases, with 5 bases between them. Germline CDR1 reads SGHAT; CDR2 reads FQNNGV. The CDR3 has 12 residues. The CDR3 spells CASSFGDTEAFF. CDR3 coding DNA: TGTGCCAGCAGCTTCGGCGACACTGAAGCTTTCTTT.

V is TRBV7-9 and J is TRBJ2-7; 8 bases are shared with TRBD1. CDR1 is SEHNR and CDR2 is FQNEAQ in the germline V gene (reference sequence). CDR3 length: 14 residues. J lost 5 bases, V lost 3 bases, and 6 bases had no gene match. The DNA for the CDR3 is TGTGCCAGCAGCTTGAGACAGGGGTTGGACGAGCAGTACTTC. Amino acids: CASSLRQGLDEQYF.

A few counts support this clone. The DNA of the CDR3 is TGTGCCAGCAGTTTCCTAACAGGGTTGGCGAACACCATATATTTT. This translates into CASSFLTGLANTIYF. The V and J genes are TRBV28 and TRBJ1-3; a possible D gene is TRBD1 (6 bases). Germline V gives CDR1 MDHEN, CDR2 SYDVKM. The CDR3 has 15 residues. The V end lost 3 bases, the J end lost 7 bases, and 16 bases lay between the germline ends.

The chain recombines TRBV5-8 with TRBJ1-2, with 9 bases identical to TRBD1. There are 13 residues in the CDR3. The germline V gene has CDR1 SGHTS and CDR2 YDEGEE. V gave up 0 bases and J gave up 8 bases; unmatched junction bases: 2. The CDR3: CASSLGTGAGYTF. The CDR3 DNA sequence: TGTGCCAGCAGCTTGGGGACAGGGGCAGGCTACACCTTC.

The chain carries TRBV12-1 and TRBJ2-7. TRBV12-1 is a recognized pseudogene. This CDR3 contains 16 residues. The CDR3 nucleotides are TGTGCCAGCAGCTCCGTAATGGGGGACCTCTCCTACGAGCAGTACTTC. Its protein product is CASSSVMGDLSYEQYF.

This clone was picked up a small number of times. This chain joins TRBV2 and TRBJ1-2, with D tentatively TRBD1 (6 bases). Trimming removed 7 bases at V and 8 bases at J, with 20 bases between. The germline gives CDR1 SNHLY, CDR2 FYNNEI. The CDR3 has 14 residues. The CDR3 nucleotides are TGTGCCAGCAATGTAGGGGGGACGGCTCGGGGCTACACCTTC. This translates into CASNVGGTARGYTF.

V and J are TRBV7-2 and TRBJ2-2, with D unresolved. This CDR3 is built from 13 residues. Trimming left V 6 bases short and J 2 bases short, with 7 bases between. Germline-derived CDR1 and CDR2 are SGHTA and FQGNSA. The CDR3 sequence is CASRPDNTGELFF. The CDR3 DNA sequence: TGTGCCAGCAGGCCGGACAACACCGGGGAGCTGTTTTTT.

CDR3 sequence reads: CAWSVRGEQFF. The CDR3 region has the DNA TGTGCCTGGAGTGTACGCGGAGAGCAGTTCTTC. The V and J genes are TRBV30 and TRBJ2-1, with unresolved D. CDR3 length: 11 residues. Germline-derived CDR1 and CDR2 are GTSNPN and SVGIG (reference sequence). The ends were cut back, 0 bases at V and 10 bases at J, with 7 bases in the middle.

The rearrangement joins TRBV14 to TRBJ2-1; 7 bases align to TRBD1. Germline V gene data show CDR1 as SGHDN and CDR2 as FVKESK. After removal of 4 bases from V and 1 base from J, the junction contained 4 bases not matched to a gene. The CDR3 has 15 amino acids. The chain's CDR3 is CASSPRQGSYNEQFF. CDR3 DNA: TGTGCCAGCAGCCCTCGACAGGGTTCCTACAATGAGCAGTTCTTC.

The V and J genes are TRBV6-5 and TRBJ1-2; D unclear. This CDR3 has 14 amino acids. V lost 5 bases and J lost 4, with 14 bases in between. Germline V lookup: CDR1 MNHEY, CDR2 SVGAGI. CDR3 bases: TGTGCCAGCAGTAAACCAGGACCGAGCTATGGCTACACCTTC. It translates to CASSKPGPSYGYTF.

This clone is a singleton in its sample. The V and J genes are TRBV28 and TRBJ1-5; D is possibly TRBD1 (6 bases). The germline V gene has CDR1 MDHEN and CDR2 SYDVKM. The CDR3 has 14 residues. Trimming shortened V by 5 bases and J by 4 bases, and 12 bases separated the two germline ends. The CDR3 nucleotides are TGTGCCAGCAGTACAGGGATCCCGAATCAGCCCCAGCATTTT. Translation: CASSTGIPNQPQHF.

The CDR3 sequence is CSVHGRTGKNTEAFF. The CDR3 DNA is TGCAGCGTTCACGGGCGGACAGGAAAGAACACTGAAGCTTTCTTT. The chain carries TRBV29-1 and TRBJ1-1; 7 bases fit TRBD1. CDR1 SQVTM and CDR2 ANQGSEA come from the germline V gene. V lost 5 bases, J lost 1 base, and 10 bases stayed unmatched. The CDR3 sequence is 15 residues long. Based on the CDR3 plus reference TRBV29-1 and TRBJ1-1, the full variable domain is SAVISQKPSRDICQRGTSLTIQCQVDSQVTMMFWYRQQPGQSLTLIATANQGSEATYESGFVIDKFPISRPNLTFSTLTVSNMSPEDSSIYLCSVHGRTGKNTEAFFGQGTRLTVV.

This CDR3 reads CASSLVQGAGNEQFF. CDR3 coding DNA: TGTGCCAGCAGTTTGGTACAGGGGGCCGGGAATGAGCAGTTCTTC. The chain joins TRBV27 to TRBJ2-1, with 9 bases fitting TRBD1. In germline, CDR1 is MNHEY, CDR2 SMNVEV (reference sequence). V was pared by 3 bases and J by 7 bases, with 7 bases of the junction left unmatched. There are 15 residues in the CDR3.

The chain couples TRBV7-9 to TRBJ2-4; 8 nucleotides match TRBD1. The CDR3 runs 18 residues. Per the germline V gene, CDR1 is SEHNR and CDR2 is FQNEAQ (reference sequence). V shed 0 bases, J shed 0 bases, and the junction held 7 bases outside the gene matches. The CDR3 reads CASSLARDRILAKNIQYF. The CDR3 DNA sequence: TGTGCCAGCAGCTTAGCCCGGGACAGGATACTAGCCAAAAACATTCAGTACTTC.

The V gene is TRBV10-2, the J gene TRBJ1-2; D is undetermined. Germline assignment: CDR1 WSHSY and CDR2 SAAADI. V was clipped by 0 bases and J by 8 bases, with 16 bases between them. The CDR3 length is 15 residues. The CDR3 sequence is CASSESSRTERGYTF. DNA of the CDR3: TGCGCCAGCAGTGAGTCGTCTCGTACTGAGCGCGGCTACACCTTC.

This chain links TRBV18 with TRBJ1-2; D is possibly TRBD1 (5 bases). The CDR3 contains 12 residues. CDR1 is KGHSH, CDR2 LQKENI, per germline. V was cut by 4 bases and J by 6 bases, with 9 bases left in between. The CDR3 loop reads CASSRQGDGYTF. CDR3 coding DNA: TGTGCCAGCTCACGGCAGGGAGATGGCTACACCTTC.

The chain links TRBV28 to TRBJ1-5; 7 positions match TRBD1. The V segment lost 5 bases and the J segment 6 bases; nucleotides outside the gene matches: 19. The CDR3 runs to 18 residues. The germline V gene has CDR1 MDHEN and CDR2 SYDVKM. CDR3 nucleotide sequence: TGTGCCAGCAGTCCCTCTCTCTCAAGACCACAGGGGTCTCAGCCCCAGCATTTT. Protein product: CASSPSLSRPQGSQPQHF.

The V and J genes are TRBV5-5 and TRBJ1-1; tentative D call: TRBD1 (5 bases). This CDR3 is 16 amino acids long. Trimming removed 3 bases at V and 0 bases at J, with 15 bases between. The V gene's germline CDR1 is SGHKS and CDR2 YYEKEE (reference sequence). The CDR3 here is CASSSLSGRMNTEAFF. CDR3 coding DNA: TGTGCCAGCAGCTCCCTCTCGGGGCGCATGAACACTGAAGCTTTCTTT.

The gene calls are TRBV5-1 and TRBJ1-2; weak D call: TRBD1 (6 bases). Per the germline V gene, CDR1 is SGHRS and CDR2 is YFSETQ. The CDR3 loop spans 12 amino acids. Trimming stripped 6 bases from V and 3 bases from J, with 9 bases between. The CDR3 here is CASTGGDYGYTF. The DNA for the CDR3 is TGCGCCAGCACCGGGGGCGACTATGGCTACACCTTC.

The genes are TRBV5-6 and TRBJ1-5; 10 nucleotides line up with TRBD1. There are 15 residues in the CDR3. With 4 bases clipped from V and 4 bases from J, the junction kept 5 bases outside the gene matches. CDR1 and CDR2 from the germline V gene are SGHDT and YYEEEE. As DNA, the CDR3 is TGTGCCAGCAGCCAAGGGACAGGGGTGAATCAGCCCCAGCATTTT. Amino acids: CASSQGTGVNQPQHF.

The chain couples TRBV28 to TRBJ1-2; D not certain. Germline V gene lookup returns CDR1 MDHEN and CDR2 SYDVKM. Trimming stripped 7 bases from V and 3 bases from J, with 12 bases between. The CDR3 is made up of 13 amino acids. This CDR3 is CASMRGGDYGYTF. DNA of the CDR3: TGTGCCAGCATGCGGGGAGGCGACTATGGCTACACCTTC.

The chain uses TRBV7-2 and TRBJ2-7; perhaps D is TRBD1 or TRBD2 (5 bases each). Germline loops: CDR1 SGHTA, CDR2 FQGNSA. Trimming cost V 4 bases and J 5 bases, with 18 bases left between them. The length of the CDR3 is 15 residues. The CDR3 nucleotides read TGTGCCAGCAGCTCCCTGAGGGCAGGGAAACACGAGCAGTACTTC. Translating gives CASSSLRAGKHEQYF.

The chain has TRBV24-1 and TRBJ2-1; D not certain. This CDR3 comprises 13 residues. Germline V CDR1 and CDR2: KGHDR, SFDVKD. V was clipped by 3 bases and J by 3 bases, with 5 bases between them. CDR3 residues: CATSDADYNEQFF. The CDR3 nucleotides read TGTGCCACCAGTGATGCTGACTACAATGAGCAGTTCTTC.

This chain joins TRBV2 and TRBJ1-1, with D perhaps TRBD1 (5 bases). V lost 5 bases to trimming and J lost 1 base, with 14 bases between them. This CDR3 is 15 amino acids long. Germline CDR1 reads SNHLY; CDR2 reads FYNNEI. The CDR3 bases are TGTGCCAGCAGTAGGGAGGCAGGGCCGAACACTGAAGCTTTCTTT. Its protein is CASSREAGPNTEAFF.

The chain has TRBV9 and TRBJ2-1; TRBD2 is a possible D gene (5 bases). With 1 base removed from V and 10 bases from J, the gap between germline ends came to 12 bases. Germline CDR1 SGDLS, CDR2 YYNGEE. The CDR3 is 13 amino acids. The chain's CDR3 is CASSVRSGMEQFF. DNA for the CDR3: TGTGCCAGCAGCGTACGTTCGGGAATGGAGCAGTTCTTC.